This T cell receptor beta chain was profiled in a study of shared clonotypes between healthy human individuals. The protocol was immunoSEQ multiplex PCR, while the TCRdb copy is restricted to in-frame clones and leaves out a portion. The sample holds hundreds of thousands of clones; about 95% are singletons and the top ten take 0.05% to 0.07%. Germline V lookup: CDR1 KGHSH, CDR2 LQKENI. The junction had 9 bases not matched to a gene; V was cut back by 3 bases and J by 9 bases. CDR3 length: 15 amino acids. A single count supports this clone. The sequence was obtained from a woman aged 25 to 39 in good health. Sample: naive CD4+ T cells sorted from blood. Subset defined: CD45RA+ positively selected. The chain couples TRBV18 to TRBJ2-1; 9 nucleotides match TRBD2. The DNA of the CDR3 is TGTGCCAGCTCACCTCTAGCGGGGAGCGGAATTGAGCAGTTCTTC. Its protein is CASSPLAGSGIEQFF.